This entry describes one TCR beta chain. For bulk TCR libraries, previously described methods and listed TCR primers were used. TCRdb re-derived calls from the PCR reads in MiXCR, one entry per CDR3 protein. Among 85,000 to 90,000 distinct CDR3 sequences, approximately 23% were seen once, and the ten largest hold approximately 0.78%. The sample belongs to a study of molecular identifiers for immune sequencing clone quantification. Study in general: Replicates partitioned RNA from approximately 20,000 or 100,000 naive CD8 cells into five parts, sequencing four.

Source material for naive CD8 libraries was roughly 20,000 to 1,100,000 sorted cells, with 10%, 30% or 50% RNA. The TCR sequence derives from a human donor in good health. Some libraries in this study had Jurkat cell RNA spiked in. Sequencing was done on a sample of naive CD8+ T cells from blood, with Jurkat cell RNA spiked in. Subset: FACS-sorted CD8+CD4-CCR7+CD45RA+ naive T cells.

CDR3 DNA: TGTGCCAGCAGTGGAGGGACAGGGAGCACAGATACGCAGTATTTT. Residues: CASSGGTGSTDTQYF. V usage is TRBV2 and J usage is TRBJ2-3; 9 bases map to TRBD1. Germline trimming cut 4 bases from V and 0 bases from J; bases unmatched to any gene: 2. This CDR3 comprises 15 residues. Germline lookup yields CDR1 SNHLY and CDR2 FYNNEI.